This T cell receptor beta chain came from a study of cytomegalovirus exposure and HLA in healthy donors. With 60 Vbeta and 13 Jbeta primers, the PCR was carried out. Measured with immunoSEQ multiplex PCR; TCRdb has only the in-frame clones, and not every one. The profile shows about 110,000 clones, approximately 14% of them singletons. Germline V gives CDR1 MDHEN, CDR2 SYDVKM. J gave up 4 bases and V 6 bases, and 24 bases lay outside the gene matches. The CDR3 spans 19 residues. The clonotype comes from a female donor in good health and CMV-seronegative. The rearrangement joins TRBV28 to TRBJ2-7; TRBD2 matches 7 bases. Specimen: PBMCs. The DNA for the CDR3 is TGTGCCAGCAGCCTCATTTGGGGACTACCACCACTACTTTCATACGAGCAGTACTTC. Translation gives CASSLIWGLPPLLSYEQYF.